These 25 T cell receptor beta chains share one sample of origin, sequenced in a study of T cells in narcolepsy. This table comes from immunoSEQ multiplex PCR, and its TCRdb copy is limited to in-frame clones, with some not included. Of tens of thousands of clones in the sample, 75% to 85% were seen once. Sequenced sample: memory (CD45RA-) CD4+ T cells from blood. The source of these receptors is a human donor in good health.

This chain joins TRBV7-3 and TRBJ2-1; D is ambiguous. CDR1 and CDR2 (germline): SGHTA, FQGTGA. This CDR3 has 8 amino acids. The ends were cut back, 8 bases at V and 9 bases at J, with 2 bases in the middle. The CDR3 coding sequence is TGTGCCAGCCGTGAGCAGTTCTTC. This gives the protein CASREQFF.

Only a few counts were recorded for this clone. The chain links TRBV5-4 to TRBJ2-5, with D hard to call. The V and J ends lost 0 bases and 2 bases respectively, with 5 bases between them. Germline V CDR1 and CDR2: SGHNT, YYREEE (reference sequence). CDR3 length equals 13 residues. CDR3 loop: CASSLVQQETQYF. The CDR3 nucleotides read TGTGCCAGCAGCTTGGTACAACAAGAGACCCAGTACTTC. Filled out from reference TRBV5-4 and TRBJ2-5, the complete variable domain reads ETGVTQSPTHLIKTRGQQVTLRCSSQSGHNTVSWYQQALGQGPQFIFQYYREEENGRGNFPPRFSGLQFPNYSSELNVNALELDDSALYLCASSLVQQETQYFGPGTRLLVL.

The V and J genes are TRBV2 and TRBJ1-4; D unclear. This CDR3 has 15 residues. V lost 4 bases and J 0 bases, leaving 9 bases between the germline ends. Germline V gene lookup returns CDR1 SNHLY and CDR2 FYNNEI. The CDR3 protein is CASSAEFATNEKLFF. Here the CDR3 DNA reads TGTGCCAGCAGTGCTGAGTTTGCAACTAATGAAAAACTGTTTTTT.

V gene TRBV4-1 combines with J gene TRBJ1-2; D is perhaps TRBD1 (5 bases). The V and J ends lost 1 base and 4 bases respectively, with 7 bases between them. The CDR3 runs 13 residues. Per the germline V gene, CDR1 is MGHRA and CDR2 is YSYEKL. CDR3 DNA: TGCGCCAGCAGCCAAGCGGGGACCTATGGCTACACCTTC. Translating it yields CASSQAGTYGYTF.

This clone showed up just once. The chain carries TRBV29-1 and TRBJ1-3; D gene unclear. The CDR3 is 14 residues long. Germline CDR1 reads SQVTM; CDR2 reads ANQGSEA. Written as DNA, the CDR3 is TGCAGTGTATTAGACGGACTCTCTGGAAACACCATATATTTT. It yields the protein CSVLDGLSGNTIYF.

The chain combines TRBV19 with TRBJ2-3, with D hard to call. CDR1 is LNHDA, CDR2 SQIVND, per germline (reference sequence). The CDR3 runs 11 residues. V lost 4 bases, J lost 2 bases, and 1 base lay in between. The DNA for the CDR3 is TGTGCCAGTAGTACCACAGATACGCAGTATTTT. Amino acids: CASSTTDTQYF.

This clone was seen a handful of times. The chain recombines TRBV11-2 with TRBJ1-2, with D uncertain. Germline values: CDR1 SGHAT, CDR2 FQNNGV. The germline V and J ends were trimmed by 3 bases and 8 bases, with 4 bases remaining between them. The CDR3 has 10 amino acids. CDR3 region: CASSFLGYTF. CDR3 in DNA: TGTGCCAGCAGCTTCTTAGGCTACACCTTC.

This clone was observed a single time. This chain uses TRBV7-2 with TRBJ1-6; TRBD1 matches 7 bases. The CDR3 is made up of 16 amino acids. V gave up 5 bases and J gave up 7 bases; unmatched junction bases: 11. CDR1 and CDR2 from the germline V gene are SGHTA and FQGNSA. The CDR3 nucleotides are TGTGCCAGCAGCCCTCAAACAGGGGTGGACAATTCACCCCTCCACTTT. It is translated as CASSPQTGVDNSPLHF.

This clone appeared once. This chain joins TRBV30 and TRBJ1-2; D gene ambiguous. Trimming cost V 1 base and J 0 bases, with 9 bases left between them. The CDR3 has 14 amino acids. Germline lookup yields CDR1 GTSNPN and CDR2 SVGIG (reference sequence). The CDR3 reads CAWSGVNTNYGYTF. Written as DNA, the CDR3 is TGTGCCTGGAGTGGTGTGAATACTAACTATGGCTACACCTTC.

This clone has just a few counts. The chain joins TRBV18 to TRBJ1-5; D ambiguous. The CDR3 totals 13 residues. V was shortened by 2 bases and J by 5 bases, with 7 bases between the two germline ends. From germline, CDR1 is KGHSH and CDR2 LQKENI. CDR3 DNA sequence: TGTGCCAGCTCACCAAGTCGGGATCAGCCCCAGCATTTT. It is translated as CASSPSRDQPQHF. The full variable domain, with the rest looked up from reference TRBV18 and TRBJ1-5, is NAGVMQNPRHLVRRRGQEARLRCSPMKGHSHVYWYRQLPEEGLKFMVYLQKENIIDESGMPKERFSAEFPKEGPSILRIQQVVRGDSAAYFCASSPSRDQPQHFGDGTRLSIL.

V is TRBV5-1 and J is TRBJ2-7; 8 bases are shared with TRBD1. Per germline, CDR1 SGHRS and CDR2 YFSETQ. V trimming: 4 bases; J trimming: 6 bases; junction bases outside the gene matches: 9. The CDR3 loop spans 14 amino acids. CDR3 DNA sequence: TGCGCCAGCAGCCCGGACAGGGTTTCAGGCGAGCAGTACTTC. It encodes CASSPDRVSGEQYF.

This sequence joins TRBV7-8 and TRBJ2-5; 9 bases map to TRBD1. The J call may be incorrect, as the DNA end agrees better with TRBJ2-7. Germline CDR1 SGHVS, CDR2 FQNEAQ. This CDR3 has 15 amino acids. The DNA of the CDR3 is TGTGCCAGCAGCTCCTCCGGGACAGGGACCTACGAGCAGTACTTC. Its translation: CASSSSGTGTYEQYF.

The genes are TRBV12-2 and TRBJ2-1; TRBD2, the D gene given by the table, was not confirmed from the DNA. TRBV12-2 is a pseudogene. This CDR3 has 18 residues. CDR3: CASRLRSGLAGSYNEQFF. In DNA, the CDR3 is TGTGCAAGTCGCTTACGGAGTGGCCTAGCGGGATCCTACAATGAGCAGTTCTTC.

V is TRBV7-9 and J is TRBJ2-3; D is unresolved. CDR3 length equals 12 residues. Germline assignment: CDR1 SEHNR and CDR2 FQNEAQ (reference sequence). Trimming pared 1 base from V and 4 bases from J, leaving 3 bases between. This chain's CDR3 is CASSLVADTQYF. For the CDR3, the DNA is TGTGCCAGCAGCTTAGTGGCAGATACGCAGTATTTT.

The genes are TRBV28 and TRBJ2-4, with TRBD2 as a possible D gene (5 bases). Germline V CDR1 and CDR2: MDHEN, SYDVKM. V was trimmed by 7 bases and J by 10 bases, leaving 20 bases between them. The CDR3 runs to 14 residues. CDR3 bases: TGTGCCAGCAACAACCCAGGACGGGGTTGGATTCAGTACTTC. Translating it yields CASNNPGRGWIQYF.

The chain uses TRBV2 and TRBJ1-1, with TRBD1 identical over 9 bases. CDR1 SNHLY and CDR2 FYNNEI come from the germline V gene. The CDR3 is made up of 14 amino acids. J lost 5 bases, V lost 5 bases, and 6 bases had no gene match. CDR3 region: CASSPQGAQTEAFF. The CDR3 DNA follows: TGTGCCAGCAGTCCACAGGGGGCGCAGACTGAAGCTTTCTTT.

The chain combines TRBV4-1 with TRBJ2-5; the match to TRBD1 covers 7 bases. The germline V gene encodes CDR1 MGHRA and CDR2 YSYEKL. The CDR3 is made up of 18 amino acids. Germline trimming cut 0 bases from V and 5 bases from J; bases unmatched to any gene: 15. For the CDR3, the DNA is TGCGCCAGCAGCCAAGATCGTCAGACAGGGATCCTTCGCGAGACCCAGTACTTC. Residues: CASSQDRQTGILRETQYF.

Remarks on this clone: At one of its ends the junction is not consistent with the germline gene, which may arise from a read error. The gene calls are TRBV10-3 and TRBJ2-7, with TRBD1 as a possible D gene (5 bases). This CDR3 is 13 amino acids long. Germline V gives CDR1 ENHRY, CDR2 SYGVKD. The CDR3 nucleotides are TGTGCCACCAGTGGGGAAGGGGCCTACGAGCAGTACTTC. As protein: CATSGEGAYEQYF.

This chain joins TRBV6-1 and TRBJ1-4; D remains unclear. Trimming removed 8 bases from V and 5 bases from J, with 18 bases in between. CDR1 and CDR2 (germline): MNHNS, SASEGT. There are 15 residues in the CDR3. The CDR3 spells CASRNGPALNEKLFF. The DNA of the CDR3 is TGTGCCAGCCGCAACGGGCCTGCTTTGAATGAAAAACTGTTTTTT.

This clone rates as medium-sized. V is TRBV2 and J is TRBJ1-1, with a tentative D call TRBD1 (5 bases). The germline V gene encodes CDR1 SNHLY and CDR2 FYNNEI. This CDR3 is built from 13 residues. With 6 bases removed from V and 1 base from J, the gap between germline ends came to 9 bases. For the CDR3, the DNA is TGTGCCAGCAGCCAAGGGGAGAACACTGAAGCTTTCTTT. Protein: CASSQGENTEAFF.

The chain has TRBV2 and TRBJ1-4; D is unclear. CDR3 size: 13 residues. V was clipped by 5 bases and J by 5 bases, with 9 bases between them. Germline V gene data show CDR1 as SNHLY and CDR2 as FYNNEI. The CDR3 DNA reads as TGTGCCAGCAGTTCGGACGAGAATGAAAAACTGTTTTTT. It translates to CASSSDENEKLFF. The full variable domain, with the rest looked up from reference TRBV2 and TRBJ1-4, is EPEVTQTPSHQVTQMGQEVILRCVPISNHLYFYWYRQILGQKVEFLVSFYNNEISEKSEIFDDQFSVERPDGSNFTLKIRSTKLEDSAMYFCASSSDENEKLFFGSGTQLSVL.

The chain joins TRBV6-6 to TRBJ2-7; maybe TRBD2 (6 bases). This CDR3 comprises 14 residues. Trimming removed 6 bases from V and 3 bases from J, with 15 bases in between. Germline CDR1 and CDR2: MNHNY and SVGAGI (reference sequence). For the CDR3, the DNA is TGTGCCAGCAGGGGCGGGGCCAGTCACTACGAGCAGTACTTC. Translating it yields CASRGGASHYEQYF.

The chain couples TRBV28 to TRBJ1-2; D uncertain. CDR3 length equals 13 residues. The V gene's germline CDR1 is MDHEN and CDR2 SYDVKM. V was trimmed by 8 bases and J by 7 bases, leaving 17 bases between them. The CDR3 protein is CASCKTWDPGYTF. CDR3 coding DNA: TGTGCCAGCTGCAAGACGTGGGATCCTGGCTACACCTTC.

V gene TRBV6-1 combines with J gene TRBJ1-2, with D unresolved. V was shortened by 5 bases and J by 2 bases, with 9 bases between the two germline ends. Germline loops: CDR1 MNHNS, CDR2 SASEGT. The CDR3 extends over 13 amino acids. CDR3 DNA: TGTGCCAGCAGTCTCGGTTCGAACTATGGCTACACCTTC. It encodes CASSLGSNYGYTF.

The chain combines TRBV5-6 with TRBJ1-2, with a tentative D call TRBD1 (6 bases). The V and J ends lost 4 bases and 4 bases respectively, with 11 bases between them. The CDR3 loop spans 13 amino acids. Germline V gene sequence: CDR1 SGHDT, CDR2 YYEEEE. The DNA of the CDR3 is TGTGCCAGCAGCATAGACAGGAGCTATGGCTACACCTTC. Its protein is CASSIDRSYGYTF.